The following is a T cell receptor (beta chain) sequence with its context. The antigen it recognizes is unknown. No base quality values were provided; no much bigger clone lies one nucleotide off. The entire isolated RNA was reverse transcribed using the High Capacity cDNA Reverse Transcription Kit, and thus expressed TCRB transcripts were sequenced. Naive, central memory and regulatory T cell samples underwent deep immunoSEQ sequencing, averaging around 4 million total reads per sample. Sorted cells were lysed in RLT buffer and RNA was extracted with DNase-treated RNeasy Micro or Mini kits, depending on cell number. To prevent cross-contamination, each cell subset was processed individually, whereas patient and healthy donor samples were processed jointly. TCRB sequences were amplified from cDNA with the immunoSEQ multiplex PCR, producing 87-bp fragments spanning the CDR3 region. Sequencing of the amplicons was done on the Illumina HiSeq platform. The original pipeline was this. PCR bias was corrected computationally using synthetic template baselines, and reads within Hamming distance 2 were collapsed, with unmergeable singletons discarded. Reads were aligned against IMGT so that V, D and J genes, CDR3 length and insertions or deletions at six rearrangement sites could be assigned. Within each subset, clonotype counts were normalized to the number of sorted cells before true diversity and Gini coefficients were calculated with the tcR R package. Repertoire sharing was quantified using the overlap coefficient calculated on TCRB nucleotide sequences. As a proxy for the pre-selection repertoire, out-of-frame TCRB sequences from naive cells were analyzed. Drawn from immuneACCESS, this table holds only the in-frame rearrangements with V and J called that TCRdb kept. Clones are partly lost; checked studies trace under half to an unresolved V gene and leave the rest unexplained. For V, J and clone size, that table is used; D and trimming come from the DNA. The sample table lists under 800,000 clones, roughly 15% of them with a count of one. 0.09% to 0.095% of the sample lies in the top ten.

The source of the sample is a study of beta chain features in type 1 diabetes (dated by TCRdb to the late 2010s). Background on the whole study: Mean age, gender distribution, total cell number and subset yield were not different between patients and healthy donors. Across all samples, some 99 million sorted cells were examined, and cell number per subset correlated strongly with RNA yield. In the study, recently diagnosed type 1 diabetes patients and matched healthy donors were compared on the TCRB repertoires of their sorted circulating CD4+ T cell subsets. Regulatory and stem cell-like memory subsets were isolated from only 8 patients and about 8 healthy donors, whereas naive and central memory subsets came from all 28 donors.

Broader findings and caveats from the paper: Type 1 diabetes patients showed a moderate but significant shortening of TCRB CDR3 length in all four CD4+ subsets. Fewer insertions and more nucleotide deletions at VDJ recombination sites were observed in patients with type 1 diabetes, implying thymic rearrangement abnormalities. Shorter templates might have been favored by PCR, but patient and control samples were amplified and corrected together, so both groups would have been affected equally by any skew. Naive, central memory and regulatory TCRB repertoires appeared to be more alike among patients than among healthy donors. Because cDNA rather than genomic DNA was sequenced, highly expressing activated cells could have been over-represented, although no difference in activation and CD3 levels was found between groups. Because the HLA sub-analyses included only small numbers of individuals, any influence of HLA type on TCRB rearrangement was left unresolved.

The CDR3 numbers 12 residues from cysteine through phenylalanine. Left in the record is the CDR3 DNA by itself, 36 bases read in frame from the first base. The germline V and J ends show losses of 5 bases and 10 bases respectively, and no gene match explains 5 bases of the junction. CDR1 and CDR2 were assigned from the germline V gene (reference sequence) as SGHNT and YYREEE. Each donor gave one peripheral blood draw, averaging approximately 0.11 L, which was collected into heparinised tubes. Naive, central memory, regulatory and stem cell-like memory CD4+ T cells were sorted on a BD FACSAria II using a panel including CD45RO, CCR7, CD25, CD127, CD95 and CD27. Purity was above 98% for every sorted population. PBMCs were isolated immediately by Lymphoprep density gradient centrifugation and stained directly without culture. So that batch effects would be minimized, each experiment stained and sorted samples in pairs, pairing one healthy donor with one patient.

The sequence is built from TRBV5-4 and TRBJ2-1; TRBD2 agrees with 8 junctional bases. The sample taken for sequencing was naive CD4+ T cells from blood. The meaning of the sample's cell subset or site label: true naive CD4+ T cells. The receptor's source is a young man in good health. The CDR3 protein: CASSSRGGEQFF. The nucleotides are TGTGCCAGCAGTTCCCGCGGGGGGGAGCAGTTCTTC.